A selection of T cell receptor beta chains follows, all from one sample in a study of long-term antiretroviral therapy in people with HIV. Here immunoSEQ multiplex PCR was the method, and the copy in TCRdb shows in-frame clones only, minus some. The data hold under 25,000 clones, with roughly 84% observed a single time. Sequenced here: unsorted PBMCs, sampled 0.6 years after starting antiretroviral therapy. The receptor source for this set is a man aged 55-75 years with HIV. Each CDR3 is given with its conserved first and last residue. A D gene is named only where the DNA matches it firmly.

D	V	J	CDR3
-	TRBV19	TRBJ2-5	CASSIVYSQETQYF
TRBD2	TRBV7-8	TRBJ2-3	CASSPRLAGTFVVDTQYF
-	TRBV4-1	TRBJ2-2	CASSQGSGSTGELFF
-	TRBV7-3	TRBJ1-1	CASSPSRTEAFF
-	TRBV4-1	TRBJ1-2	CASSPRPEGGVGYGYTF
-	TRBV5-1	TRBJ1-2	CASSLDRAGGYTF
TRBD1	TRBV6-6	TRBJ1-4	CASTLDRVGEKLFF
TRBD1	TRBV9	TRBJ1-6	CASSVGTEGSPLHF
-	TRBV27	TRBJ2-7	CASSLVWRVDEQYF
-	TRBV6-5	TRBJ1-1	CASSYSTATGKAFF
TRBD2	TRBV30	TRBJ2-4	CAWSVQLAAGTAKNIQYF
-	TRBV11-2	TRBJ1-6	CASCSYGQISPLHF
-	TRBV6-1	TRBJ2-3	CASSESEGAGTQYF
TRBD1	TRBV30	TRBJ2-4	CAWSRQGANIQYF
TRBD1	TRBV5-1	TRBJ2-7	CASSLGGQGLVEQYF
TRBD1	TRBV5-4	TRBJ1-2	CASSLVDREGYGYTF